These 3 T cell receptor beta chains share one sample of origin, sequenced in a study of blood T cell repertoires in COVID-19. Clones were read by immunoSEQ multiplex PCR, and TCRdb kept only the in-frame ones, dropping some. Of 230,000 or so clones in the sample, 80% to 90% were seen once. Source material: peripheral blood. The origin of the receptors is a man aged 35-49 years with active or convalescent COVID-19.

J is TRBJ1-5 and V is TRBV29-1; no clear D gene. V lost 3 bases to trimming and J lost 0 bases, with 21 bases between them. Per the germline V gene, CDR1 is SQVTM and CDR2 is ANQGSEA. The CDR3 runs 18 residues. CDR3 sequence (DNA): TGCAGCGTTGACCGGAGGGAGACCCACCACTTTAGCAATCAGCCCCAGCATTTT. Its protein is CSVDRRETHHFSNQPQHF.

The genes are TRBV4-3 and TRBJ2-5; 9 nucleotides match TRBD2. Germline V lookup: CDR1 LGHNA, CDR2 YSLEER. With 0 bases clipped from V and 5 bases from J, the junction kept 10 bases outside the gene matches. The CDR3 covers 17 residues. CDR3 residues: CASSQDAQRGAGETQYF. The DNA of the CDR3 is TGCGCCAGCAGCCAAGATGCCCAGCGGGGGGCGGGGGAGACCCAGTACTTC.

The chain combines TRBV28 with TRBJ1-2; possibly TRBD1 for D (5 bases). The V gene lost 6 bases and the J gene lost 4 bases, with 9 bases spanning the gap. The CDR3 is made up of 12 amino acids. CDR1 MDHEN and CDR2 SYDVKM come from the germline V gene. The CDR3, as DNA: TGTGCCAGCAGAACAGGCACCTATGGCTACACCTTC. Translating gives CASRTGTYGYTF.